This T cell receptor beta chain was documented in a study of T-cell memory formation after mild COVID-19. Across the study: Among the donors, TCR clusters were largely specific to each donor.

TCRdb ran MiXCR on the 5' RACE reads and lists one entry per CDR3 protein. There are tens of thousands of distinct CDR3 sequences in the sample; 13% occur only once, and around 27% lies in the top ten. The CDR3 totals 12 residues. Trimming pared 3 bases from V and 5 bases from J, leaving 8 bases between. CDR1 SEHNR and CDR2 FQNEAQ come from the germline V gene (reference sequence). Sequences were obtained from PBMCs or a T cell subset sorted from them (not recorded which). The TCR sequence derives from an adult woman who had mild COVID-19 (a few samples of this study predate the infection). Cell type and time point are not known. The chain is built from TRBV7-9 and TRBJ2-7; the D is unclear. CDR3 in DNA: TGTGCCAGCAGCTTGGAATGGGACGAGCAGTACTTC. It specifies CASSLEWDEQYF. The entire variable domain, with the rest obtained from reference TRBV7-9 and TRBJ2-7, is as follows: DTGVSQNPRHKITKRGQNVTFRCDPISEHNRLYWYRQTLGQGPEFLTYFQNEAQLEKSRLLSDRFSAERPKGSFSTLEIQRTEQGDSAMYLCASSLEWDEQYFGPGTRLTVT.